The 25 T cell receptor beta chains below all came from one sample that was sequenced in a study of blood T cells in healthy people across ages. A second roughly 6 to 11 cycle PCR used barcoded and J-beta primers. TCRdb reprocessed the 5' RACE reads with MiXCR, giving one entry per CDR3 protein. The data show 700,000 to 900,000 distinct CDR3 sequences, with around half seen just once and about two fifths held by the top ten. The source material was blood. These TCRs come from a man at least 80 years old in good health.

With regard to this clonotype: An end of the junction does not agree with germline; a read error may underlie this. The V and J genes are TRBV27 and TRBJ2-7, with D maybe TRBD2 (5 bases). The CDR3 spans 15 residues. Per germline, CDR1 MNHEY and CDR2 SMNVEV (reference sequence). In nucleotides, the CDR3 is TGTGCCGGCAGTTTCCGAGCGGACCGCTCCTACGAGCAGTACTTC. It yields the protein CAGSFRADRSYEQYF.

V usage is TRBV30 and J usage is TRBJ2-6; D is unresolved. V lost 5 bases to trimming and J lost 2 bases, with 10 bases between them. Germline V gene sequence: CDR1 GTSNPN, CDR2 SVGIG (reference sequence). The CDR3 covers 14 residues. Here the CDR3 DNA reads TGTGCCTGGGGTCAGAATCCTGGGGCCAACGTCCTGACTTTC. Translating gives CAWGQNPGANVLTF.

The chain employs TRBV6-1 and TRBJ2-4; D gene unclear. This CDR3 is 17 amino acids long. CDR1 and CDR2 (germline): MNHNS, SASEGT. V lost 7 bases and J lost 0, with 19 bases in between. The CDR3 coding sequence is TGTGCCAGCATCCATACGAAGACGAGACTAGCCAAAAACATTCAGTACTTC. Protein product: CASIHTKTRLAKNIQYF.

This clonotype was found a few times. The gene calls are TRBV29-1 and TRBJ1-1; D is undetermined. CDR3 length equals 12 residues. Germline CDR1 reads SQVTM; CDR2 reads ANQGSEA. Trimming pared 3 bases from V and 7 bases from J, leaving 12 bases between. This chain's CDR3 is CSVDFLGSEAFF. For the CDR3, the DNA is TGCAGCGTTGATTTTCTCGGGAGTGAAGCTTTCTTT.

In nucleotides, the CDR3 is TGTGCCAGCAAGGGGTCCGTTGGCTCCTACAATGAGCAGTTCTTC. It encodes CASKGSVGSYNEQFF. This rearrangement joins TRBV6-6 to TRBJ2-1; maybe TRBD1 (5 bases). The CDR3 loop spans 15 amino acids. Germline lookup yields CDR1 MNHNY and CDR2 SVGAGI (reference sequence). Deletions cut 7 bases from V and 0 bases from J, with 13 bases between.

This clonotype has only a few counts. This chain joins TRBV3-1 and TRBJ2-3; tentative D call: TRBD2 (5 bases). V was trimmed by 1 base and J by 4 bases, leaving 9 bases between them. The CDR3 contains 14 residues. CDR1 LGHDT and CDR2 YNNKEL come from the germline V gene (reference sequence). The CDR3 loop reads CASSQGGSSDTQYF. CDR3 nucleotide sequence: TGTGCCAGCAGCCAAGGTGGGAGCTCAGATACGCAGTATTTT.

V usage is TRBV6-2 or TRBV6-3 and J usage is TRBJ2-7, with TRBD1 identical over 9 bases. The V segment lost 3 bases and the J segment 9 bases; nucleotides outside the gene matches: 9. Germline CDR1 MNHEY, CDR2 SVGEGT. This CDR3 region has 14 residues. The CDR3 here is CASSYWGQGKWQYF. CDR3 bases: TGTGCCAGCAGTTATTGGGGACAGGGAAAGTGGCAGTACTTC.

A word on this clonotype: One end of the junction varies from germline; a read error may be responsible. The chain recombines TRBV6-2 or TRBV6-3 with TRBJ2-1; 7 positions agree with TRBD2. The CDR3 is made up of 14 amino acids. Germline assignment: CDR1 MNHEY and CDR2 SVGEGT. In DNA, the CDR3 is TGTGCCAGCAGACCTAGCGGTCCCTACAAGGAGCAGTTCTTC. Its translation is CASRPSGPYKEQFF.

This clonotype was observed a handful of times. The chain joins TRBV4-1 to TRBJ1-2; D remains unclear. Germline-derived CDR1 and CDR2 are MGHRA and YSYEKL. The ends were cut back, 6 bases at V and 0 bases at J, with 5 bases in the middle. CDR3 length: 12 residues. As DNA, the CDR3 is TGCGCCAGCAGTTACGCTAACTATGGCTACACCTTC. This translates into CASSYANYGYTF.

The chain couples TRBV7-2 to TRBJ2-1, with TRBD2 matching 9 bases. The V gene's germline CDR1 is SGHTA and CDR2 FQGNSA. J was trimmed by 8 bases and V by 3 bases; bases with no gene match: 5. The CDR3 loop spans 14 amino acids. CDR3 DNA: TGTGCCAGCAGCTTTAGCGGGAGCGGGGATGAGCAGTTCTTC. Translating it yields CASSFSGSGDEQFF.

This clonotype was detected many times. The chain carries TRBV20-1 and TRBJ1-2; D is possibly TRBD1 (5 bases). Germline CDR1 DFQATT, CDR2 SNEGSKA (reference sequence). The CDR3 loop spans 10 amino acids. The V end lost 5 bases, the J end lost 7 bases, and 8 bases lay between the germline ends. The CDR3 sequence: CSAGGGGYTF. The DNA for the CDR3 is TGCAGTGCTGGGGGGGGTGGCTACACCTTC.

This chain joins TRBV20-1 and TRBJ2-1, with 7 positions matching TRBD2. V lost 6 bases and J lost 3; bases outside the gene matches: 8. The CDR3 contains 14 residues. CDR1 is DFQATT and CDR2 is SNEGSKA in the germline V gene (reference sequence). Here the CDR3 reads CSAELGGYYNEQFF. CDR3 in DNA: TGCAGTGCCGAGCTCGGGGGGTACTACAATGAGCAGTTCTTC.

The chain couples TRBV30 to TRBJ1-2; TRBD1 aligns across 8 bases. From germline, CDR1 is GTSNPN and CDR2 SVGIG (reference sequence). V trimming: 5 bases; J trimming: 5 bases; junction bases outside the gene matches: 7. The CDR3 spans 13 residues. CDR3 sequence: CAWGRGLEYGYTF. The CDR3 DNA follows: TGTGCCTGGGGCAGGGGGCTTGAGTATGGCTACACCTTC.

The V call is TRBV2, the J call TRBJ2-1; possibly TRBD2 for D (6 bases). With 6 bases removed from V and 2 bases from J, the gap between germline ends came to 11 bases. Germline-derived CDR1 and CDR2 are SNHLY and FYNNEI. The CDR3 extends over 14 amino acids. The CDR3 coding sequence is TGTGCCAGCAGGCGGGATGGGGCCTACAATGAGCAGTTCTTC. Encoded protein: CASRRDGAYNEQFF. Looking up the rest from reference TRBV2 and TRBJ2-1 gives the full variable domain: EPEVTQTPSHQVTQMGQEVILRCVPISNHLYFYWYRQILGQKVEFLVSFYNNEISEKSEIFDDQFSVERPDGSNFTLKIRSTKLEDSAMYFCASRRDGAYNEQFFGPGTRLTVL.

This clonotype has just a few counts. V is TRBV4-1 and J is TRBJ2-5; D gene unclear. The DNA end lines up better with TRBJ2-7; the J call may be wrong. Germline V gives CDR1 MGHRA, CDR2 YSYEKL. The CDR3 loop spans 14 amino acids. Here the CDR3 DNA reads TGCGCCAGCAGCCTGCTCGCCGTTGTGACCGAGCAGTACTTC. It encodes CASSLLAVVTEQYF.

This rearrangement joins TRBV5-1 to TRBJ2-5; 10 nucleotides agree with TRBD1. The CDR3 length is 16 residues. The V and J ends lost 4 bases and 4 bases, in that order; junction bases with no gene match: 10. CDR1 and CDR2 from the germline V gene are SGHRS and YFSETQ. CDR3 amino acids: CASSGLDRGPRETQYF. The CDR3, as DNA: TGCGCCAGCAGCGGACTAGACAGGGGGCCGAGAGAGACCCAGTACTTC.

The DNA for the CDR3 is TGTGCCAGCAGTTTATCGGTGGGAGACGCGTATTTT. It yields the protein CASSLSVGDAYF. The chain is built from TRBV12-3 or TRBV12-4 and TRBJ2-3, with D possibly TRBD2 on 5 matching bases. There are 12 residues in the CDR3. Between the trimmed V and J ends, which lost 2 bases and 14 bases, there was a span of 14 bases.

The chain couples TRBV29-1 to TRBJ2-3, with D perhaps matching TRBD1 or TRBD2 (6 bases each). The CDR3 has 12 residues. The V and J ends lost 7 bases and 14 bases respectively, with 22 bases between them. Germline assignment: CDR1 SQVTM and CDR2 ANQGSEA. The CDR3: CSGLVEDRYAYF. The CDR3 DNA is TGCAGCGGACTAGTAGAGGACAGATACGCGTATTTT.

The chain links TRBV24-1 to TRBJ2-5; D might be TRBD2 (6 bases). The germline V and J ends were trimmed by 4 bases and 11 bases, with 25 bases remaining between them. The CDR3 spans 16 residues. Germline lookup yields CDR1 KGHDR and CDR2 SFDVKD. This chain's CDR3 is CATSDSSQEGYNEQYF. As DNA, the CDR3 is TGTGCCACCAGTGACTCGAGCCAGGAGGGCTACAATGAGCAGTACTTC.

V usage is TRBV20-1 and J usage is TRBJ2-3; 11 nucleotides agree with TRBD2. Losses at the gene ends were 0 bases for V and 14 bases for J; bases not matched to a gene: 19. Germline-derived CDR1 and CDR2 are DFQATT and SNEGSKA (reference sequence). The CDR3 contains 17 residues. The CDR3 protein is CSARDSLTSGNHRDAYF. CDR3 DNA sequence: TGCAGTGCTAGAGACTCTTTGACTAGCGGGAACCACAGAGACGCGTATTTT.

The chain recombines TRBV29-1 with TRBJ2-5, with TRBD1 as a possible D gene (6 bases). The V end was cut by 5 bases, the J end by 4 bases, with 11 bases between. This CDR3 region has 12 residues. CDR1 is SQVTM and CDR2 is ANQGSEA in the germline V gene. The DNA of the CDR3 is TGCAGCGTTATTGGGGGCGGAGAGACCCAGTACTTC. It encodes CSVIGGGETQYF.

A single count supports this clonotype. The junction does not match germline at one end; this may be a read error. The chain uses TRBV20-1 and TRBJ2-1; 10 bases are shared with TRBD2. The germline V gene encodes CDR1 DFQATT and CDR2 SNEGSKA (reference sequence). This CDR3 is built from 15 residues. The CDR3: CSARGVAGGYNGQFF. The CDR3 DNA follows: TGCAGTGCTAGGGGGGTAGCGGGAGGTTACAATGGGCAGTTCTTC.

This chain joins TRBV14 and TRBJ2-5, with D tentatively TRBD1 (5 bases). Germline CDR1 is SGHDN and CDR2 is FVKESK. The ends were cut back, 4 bases at V and 11 bases at J, with 17 bases in the middle. The CDR3 has 13 residues. CDR3 region: CASSLGLINEQYF. The CDR3 DNA follows: TGTGCCAGCAGCCTGGGGCTGATCAATGAGCAGTACTTC.

This clonotype was detected only a few times. This chain connects TRBV6-6 to TRBJ1-5; tentatively, D is TRBD1 (5 bases). Trimming removed 2 bases at V and 7 bases at J, with 21 bases between. The CDR3 runs to 17 residues. Looked up from germline, CDR1 is MNHNY and CDR2 is SVGAGI (reference sequence). The CDR3 here is CASSYISGGGRGQPQHF. The CDR3 coding sequence is TGTGCCAGCAGTTACATATCCGGGGGGGGAAGGGGCCAGCCCCAGCATTTT.

The table lists this clonotype with a count of one. The chain carries TRBV9 and TRBJ2-1, with D maybe TRBD2 (5 bases). The J call may be incorrect, as the DNA end agrees better with TRBJ2-7. Germline assignment: CDR1 SGDLS and CDR2 YYNGEE. The length of the CDR3 is 15 residues. The CDR3 nucleotides are TGTGCCAGCAGCGTAGGTCGGGGTGACACCTACGAGCAGTACTTC. Its protein product is CASSVGRGDTYEQYF.